Described below is a single T cell receptor (beta chain) sequence and its context. Its antigen is still unknown. The same CDR3 can be traced to other DNA sequences in this sample. Repertoires were generated with immunoSEQ multiplex PCR, while TCRdb's copy carries only in-frame clones and drops some. The repertoire holds around 2,000,000 clones, with roughly 94% as singletons. These data belong to a study of shared clonotypes between healthy human individuals. Study findings and constraints: The sharing of 4.5% to 6.5% of naive CD4 clonotypes was seen across a handful of donors. Sequencing depth was predicted to influence how clonotypes are shared among donors. The donor pool, a small one, limited the genetic and exposure-history diversity represented. Naive subsets generally had larger estimated richness than memory subsets.

This CDR3 has 15 residues. Germline-derived CDR1 and CDR2 are SGHRS and YFSETQ. Trimming cost V 0 bases and J 4 bases, with 10 bases left between them. The source of this sequence is a man between 18 and 35 years old in good health. The sequenced sample consisted of naive CD4+ T cells sorted from blood. As for subset: CD45RA+ positively selected. This chain uses TRBV5-1 with TRBJ1-4; TRBD1 might be the D (5 bases). Here the CDR3 reads CASSLAGTDNEKLFF. In nucleotides, the CDR3 is TGCGCCAGCAGCTTGGCCGGGACGGATAATGAAAAACTGTTTTTT. Combining the CDR3 with reference TRBV5-1 and TRBJ1-4 gives the whole variable domain KAGVTQTPRYLIKTRGQQVTLSCSPISGHRSVSWYQQTPGQGLQFLFEYFSETQRNKGNFPGRFSGRQFSNSRSEMNVSTLELGDSALYLCASSLAGTDNEKLFFGSGTQLSVL.